The 11 T cell receptor beta chains presented below share a single source sample, sequenced in a study of T cells after yellow fever vaccination. TCRdb recomputed calls from the 5' RACE reads with MiXCR, one row per CDR3 protein. The sample has roughly 340,000 distinct CDR3 sequences, more than 8.5% seen once. The specimen comprised PBMCs, sampled on the day of the first yellow fever vaccination. These receptors were collected from a man aged 18 to 29 who received the YFV17D yellow fever vaccine.

This clonotype was detected only a few times. V usage is TRBV5-1 and J usage is TRBJ1-6; no firm D call. The CDR3 is 13 amino acids. Germline assignment: CDR1 SGHRS and CDR2 YFSETQ. Between the trimmed V and J ends, which lost 7 bases and 9 bases, there was a span of 14 bases. CDR3 nucleotide sequence: TGCGCCAGCGGTCCGCCCTGGGGTTCACCCCTCCACTTT. This codes for CASGPPWGSPLHF.

This clonotype was counted a few times. The rearrangement joins TRBV5-1 to TRBJ1-1; TRBD1 matches at 12 bases. CDR1 and CDR2 from the germline V gene are SGHRS and YFSETQ. V gave up 2 bases and J gave up 8 bases; unmatched junction bases: 7. The length of the CDR3 is 15 residues. Here the CDR3 reads CASSFVGTGGEEAFF. The CDR3 DNA sequence: TGCGCCAGCAGCTTCGTAGGGACAGGGGGCGAGGAAGCTTTCTTT.

This clonotype was counted only a few times. This sequence joins TRBV6-2 or TRBV6-3 and TRBJ1-1; D is perhaps TRBD1 (6 bases). Germline loops: CDR1 MNHEY, CDR2 SVGEGT. V dropped 11 bases and J dropped 6 bases, with 16 bases sitting between them. This CDR3 has 12 residues. DNA of the CDR3: TGTGCCGCCCTGGGGGGCCGGGCTGAAGCTTTCTTT. This encodes CAALGGRAEAFF.

This clonotype has a count of ten or more. V usage is TRBV4-3 and J usage is TRBJ2-5; D may be TRBD1 (5 bases). CDR1 is LGHNA and CDR2 is YSLEER in the germline V gene. The V and J ends lost 2 bases and 4 bases respectively, with 14 bases between them. CDR3 size: 15 residues. The CDR3 loop is CASSQSSPGLETQYF. The DNA of the CDR3 is TGCGCCAGCAGCCAATCCTCCCCAGGGTTAGAGACCCAGTACTTC.

The sample holds many counts of this clonotype. CDR3 protein: CSVAPGQVGYEQYF. As DNA, the CDR3 is TGCAGCGTAGCCCCTGGACAGGTGGGCTACGAGCAGTACTTC. This chain uses TRBV29-1 with TRBJ2-7; 7 nucleotides match TRBD1. CDR1 is SQVTM, CDR2 ANQGSEA, per germline. The junction had 11 bases not matched to a gene; V was cut back by 6 bases and J by 3 bases. This CDR3 region has 14 residues.

This clonotype was counted many times. The rearrangement uses TRBV20-1 and TRBJ1-5; TRBD1 matches 8 bases. The ends lost 6 bases at V and 3 bases at J; junction bases unmatched: 4. The CDR3 extends over 13 amino acids. CDR1 DFQATT and CDR2 SNEGSKA come from the germline V gene (reference sequence). The CDR3 reads CSAKTGVNQPQHF. CDR3 nucleotides: TGCAGTGCAAAGACAGGGGTCAATCAGCCCCAGCATTTT.

This clonotype was picked up a small number of times. V is TRBV7-2 and J is TRBJ2-7, with D tentatively TRBD2 (6 bases). This CDR3 region has 12 residues. The germline CDR1 and CDR2 sequences are SGHTA and FQGNSA. In DNA, the CDR3 is TGTGCCAGCAGTCCACCGGGACTCCCTGTAGCCGTC. Amino acid sequence: CASSPPGLPVAV.

This clonotype was seen at least ten times. CDR3 residues: CASSFNSGGQPQHF. The CDR3 DNA follows: TGCGCCAGCAGCTTCAACTCGGGGGGCCAGCCCCAGCATTTT. The rearrangement links TRBV5-1 to TRBJ1-5, with D possibly matching TRBD1 (6 bases). Between the trimmed V and J ends, which lost 2 bases and 7 bases, there was a span of 13 bases. Germline V CDR1 and CDR2: SGHRS, YFSETQ. This CDR3 has 14 amino acids. The full variable domain, completed using reference TRBV5-1 and TRBJ1-5, is KAGVTQTPRYLIKTRGQQVTLSCSPISGHRSVSWYQQTPGQGLQFLFEYFSETQRNKGNFPGRFSGRQFSNSRSEMNVSTLELGDSALYLCASSFNSGGQPQHFGDGTRLSIL.

This clonotype was counted a few times. This chain connects TRBV7-9 to TRBJ2-7, with D perhaps TRBD2 (5 bases). Trimming took 4 bases from V and 6 from J, leaving 10 bases between them. CDR1 and CDR2 (germline): SEHNR, FQNEAQ (reference sequence). The CDR3 runs to 12 residues. The CDR3 nucleotides read TGTGCCAGCAGCTCCAACGGGGTCGAGCAGTACTTC. Its translation: CASSSNGVEQYF.

The V and J genes are TRBV5-1 and TRBJ2-7, with 9 bases matching TRBD1. This CDR3 is built from 18 residues. CDR1 is SGHRS and CDR2 is YFSETQ in the germline V gene. V was pared by 4 bases and J by 3 bases, with 17 bases of the junction left unmatched. CDR3 loop: CASSMGDQPGQGRYEQYF. CDR3 bases: TGCGCCAGCAGCATGGGGGATCAGCCGGGACAGGGTCGCTACGAGCAGTACTTC.

The rearrangement uses TRBV6-5 and TRBJ2-3, with D maybe TRBD2 (7 bases). CDR1 and CDR2 from the germline V gene are MNHEY and SVGAGI. V lost 0 bases, J lost 3 bases, and 10 bases lay in between. This CDR3 is 15 amino acids long. The CDR3 protein is CASSYSGGLTDTQYF. The CDR3 region has the DNA TGTGCCAGCAGTTACTCGGGGGGGCTGACAGATACGCAGTATTTT.